Sequencing of this T cell receptor beta chain was carried out in a study of immune evolution from preneoplasia to lung adenocarcinoma (dated by TCRdb to the early 2020s). Broadly, across the study: No AAH lesions showed HLA loss of heterozygosity, compared with 5.5% to 8% of AIS, approximately 15% of MIA and approximately 30% of ADC lesions. Immune contexture across lung adenocarcinoma precursors and invasive adenocarcinoma was profiled using immune gene expression, TCR sequencing and multiplex immunofluorescence. Resected precursor lesions (AAH, AIS, MIA) and invasive adenocarcinomas were compared against paired morphologically normal lung tissue. The sample size depended on which specimens were available, not on a prior power calculation. The immune data were integrated with whole exome sequencing and methylation data obtained from the same cohort of nodules. A total of under 60 patients with pulmonary nodules who underwent surgical resection were included in the overall cohort. TCR sequencing data were obtained from 51 patients. According to the study, around 99 samples were used for TCR sequencing. POLYSOLVER was used to infer class I HLA alleles from exome data, and LOHHLA was used to detect allele-specific HLA loss. Overall study results and their limits: The findings reflected association rather than direct causation, and larger cohorts with long-term follow-up and longitudinal biopsies were considered necessary. Top T cell clone frequencies were highest in normal lung and appeared to decrease progressively from AAH through AIS, MIA and invasive adenocarcinoma. Because all patients were from Japan and China, applicability to Western populations was uncertain. The highest clonality was observed in normal lung, whereas higher T cell density and diversity but lower clonality appeared to be present in later-stage lesions. KRAS-mutant nodules showed the highest T cell clonality compared with EGFR-mutant or double wild-type lesions.

Patients underwent resection in Japan or China between about 2014 and 2017. Two lung cancer pathologists independently reviewed H&E slides to confirm the histologic diagnosis of every case. Premalignant or tumor cells were enriched for nucleic acid extraction by macro-dissection performed after pathologic assessment. FFPE tissue was used for DNA isolation with the AllPrep DNA/RNA FFPE Kit. The germline V gene encodes CDR1 LNHDA and CDR2 SQIVND (reference sequence). There are 15 amino acids in the CDR3, from cysteine to phenylalanine inclusive. Only the CDR3 portion is preserved as DNA: 45 bases, with reading frame beginning at the first base. V lost 5 bases and J lost 1 base; the stretch between them is 11 bases long. Remarks on this clone: This receptor's antigen is unknown. The record has no base qualities; no much larger clone is one base away.

The immunoSEQ hsTCRbeta Kit was used to sequence TCR beta CDR3 regions from DNA. Per the authors' processing: TCR sequencing data were analysed with the ImmunoSEQ Analyzer. T cell clonality was defined as 1 minus Pielou's evenness computed on productive rearrangements. T cell diversity was measured with the inverse Simpson index on productive templates. T cell density was defined as TCR beta template counts normalized to usable DNA, with usable DNA estimated by amplifying and sequencing housekeeping genes. Two-sided Kruskal-Wallis tests were used to compare TCR metrics across histologic stages. TCRdb holds this immuneACCESS table with in-frame rearrangements only. Some clones are missing; in checked studies, unresolved V genes explain under half, and the rest has no known cause. From that table come the V and J calls and clone size; the DNA was used to work out D and trimming. Counted in this sample were around 39,000 clones; 60% to 75% of them appeared once. Together, the top ten hold roughly 6.1% of the sample.

This sequence originates from a person aged 55 to 75 with lung adenocarcinoma. Sequenced material: FFPE invasive lung adenocarcinoma tissue. Explained via the paper, the cell subset or site label denotes: frankly invasive lung adenocarcinoma (ADC). The rearranged segments are TRBV19 and TRBJ2-2; tentative D gene TRBD2, with 6 bases matching. The nucleotides are TGTGCCAGTAGTTGGAGGGCCCAGAACACCGGGGAGCTGTTTTTT. This encodes CASSWRAQNTGELFF.